The source of this T cell receptor (beta chain) is a study of T cell responses to AZD1222 COVID-19 vaccine. Concerning this clone: The target antigen is unknown.

V dropped 4 bases and J dropped 1 base, with 13 bases sitting between them. CDR3 size: 15 residues. Per germline, CDR1 MDHEN and CDR2 SYDVKM. Study observations and caveats: Only after the peak T cell response were repertoires sampled.

The data were produced by immunoSEQ multiplex PCR, yet TCRdb's version contains in-frame clones alone and is incomplete. The sample holds about 180,000 clones; 70% to 90% are singletons and the top ten take about 0.49%. This rearrangement joins TRBV28 to TRBJ1-2; D is possibly TRBD1 (5 bases). The origin of this receptor is an adult in good health. Sample: peripheral blood, taken on day 0 of AZD1222 vaccination. CDR3 nucleotide sequence: TGTGCCAGCAGTTCCCCTCAGGGAGGTAACTATGGCTACACCTTC. Its protein is CASSSPQGGNYGYTF.